This T cell receptor beta chain was documented in a study of human versus mouse CDR3 diversity and MHC coevolution (dated by TCRdb to 2015 to 2018). Regarding the research as a whole: According to reports, the immunoSEQ assay detects one in 200,000 T cells and minimizes multiplex PCR amplification bias. Repertoires of human naive CD4 T cells were used as a reference for TCR selection on multiple MHC II alleles and were compared against human-TCR-locus transgenic mice carrying single MHC II. The human cohort comprised three healthy volunteer blood donors, one aged 30 to 40, one aged 40 to 49 and one aged 60 to 70 at collection. Across the mouse and human samples, each sample yielded between about 0.6 x 10^7 and 1.8 x 10^7 valid reads.

The QIAGEN blood and tissue kit was used to extract genomic DNA from the sorted cells, and that DNA was then quantified on a NanoDrop 1000. Using multiplex PCR of genomic DNA, the immunoSEQ platform deep sequenced and quantified the TCR alpha and beta chains. Concerning the study's data processing: IMGT gene and region definitions were used for annotation of the TCR sequences. Out-of-frame rearrangements served as a stand-in for the preselection repertoire and were compared with in-frame clonotypes. Repertoire size was estimated with the iCHAO1 estimator supplied with the immunoSEQ platform. A Gini index, which is based on the Lorenz curve, was applied to in-frame amino acid clonotypes to measure clonal inequality. Shared clonotypes were counted with the intersect function of the R package tcR, and similarity was scored with the Jaccard index. The R prcomp function was used without normalization to run principal component analysis of V, J and V-J usage frequencies. TCRdb's version of the immuneACCESS table is confined to in-frame rearrangements and falls short of the full clone set. An unresolved V gene accounts for under half of the shortfall where checked; the remainder is of unknown origin. V, J and clone size are taken as reported in that table, and D and trimming were inferred from the DNA itself. The sample records 80,000 or so clones, around 93% of which are singletons. Approximately 1.4% of the sample is in the top ten clones.

Fluorescence-activated cell sorting was used to pull naive CD4 T cells, meaning cells that were CD45RO-negative and CD62L-positive, out of the PBMCs. From each donor, 45 to 60 ml of fresh peripheral blood was taken, and Ficoll density centrifugation was then used to isolate PBMCs. Sorting was performed on a FACSAria III instrument, with purity above 85% for all samples. The paper's findings and limits, for the study overall: Repertoire diversity was not considered directly comparable between humans and mice because human T cells were selected on six MHC II alleles. The largest TCR beta repertoire according to iCHAO1 estimates belonged to humans, at about 1.5 million clonotypes, a result attributed likely to selection by multiple MHC II molecules. The lowest clonal inequality scores among all compared groups were observed in two of the three human donors. On average, humans had more CDR3 deletions and insertions than mice, indicating greater exonuclease and TdT activity.

In the case of this clone: Its specific antigen is unknown. The record has no base qualities; no much larger clone is one base away.

Measured from the cysteine to the phenylalanine, the CDR3 is 17 residues long. Only the CDR3 portion is preserved as DNA: 51 bases, with reading frame beginning at the first base. From V the trimming removes 3 bases and from J it removes 1 base, while the gene matches leave 9 bases of the junction unaccounted for. The CDR1 and CDR2 encoded by the germline V gene are SGDLS and YYNGEE. This chain is built from TRBV9 and TRBJ2-3, and 9 junctional nucleotides match TRBD2. The sample comprised naive CD4+ T cells from blood. The cell subset or site label on this specimen signifies: CD45RO-negative CD62L-positive naive CD4 T cells. The sequence was obtained from a person between 25 and 70 years old in good health. The DNA is TGTGCCAGCAGCGCCCCTAGGGGCGGGGGGGGCACAGATACGCAGTATTTT. This translates into CASSAPRGGGGTDTQYF.